The following is a T cell receptor beta chain sequence with its context. The antigen is unknown. This sample is drawn from a study of CD8+CD57+ T cells in acquired aplastic anemia. Overall study context: DNA per sorted CD4+ or CD8+ sample ranged about 0.2 to 27.4 ug, averaging approximately 3.1 ug. Healthy-donor CD4+ cells averaged roughly 10.8 million reads.

Germline CDR1 SQVTM, CDR2 ANQGSEA. The CDR3 covers 11 residues. Trimming shortened V by 5 bases and J by 3 bases, and 8 bases separated the two germline ends. TCR beta VDJ and CDR3 were profiled, and genomic DNA was the template. TCRdb reprocessed the reads with MiXCR, giving one entry per CDR3 protein. The sample has roughly 40,000 distinct CDR3 sequences, roughly 65% seen once. Overall study results and limits: Patients and controls shared some 30 CD8+ CDR3 sequences, highly expressed in patients.

The sample comprised sorted CD4+, CD8+, or CD8+CD57+ T cells (not recorded which) from PBMCs. This chain links TRBV29-1 with TRBJ2-7; the D gene is possibly TRBD2 (5 bases). The sequence was obtained from a human donor in good health, serving as a control. CDR3 region: CSVFGDYEQYF. DNA of the CDR3: TGCAGCGTTTTCGGGGACTACGAGCAGTACTTC.